The clone carrying this T cell receptor beta chain was picked up many times. Its antigen is undetermined. This entry comes from a study of CD8 T cells in ankylosing spondylitis. Findings and limits, study-wide: Reportedly, significant enrichment of disease-linked clones occurred in matched ankylosing spondylitis synovial fluid. Researchers report that disease-linked clones proved CD8+ and relatively rare in peripheral blood.

TCRdb processed the 5' RACE reads anew with MiXCR; each CDR3 protein has one entry. The sample lists under 150,000 distinct CDR3 sequences; approximately 9.9% were seen once. Sequenced input: blood, either unsorted or a sorted T cell fraction (not recorded which). The TCR sequence derives from a male donor with ankylosing spondylitis or in good health (not recorded which).

This CDR3 reads CASSPYRTRGETQYF. CDR3 DNA: TGTGCCAGCAGCCCATATAGGACCCGTGGGGAGACCCAGTACTTC. This chain connects TRBV7-8 to TRBJ2-5; D is uncertain. V was trimmed by 5 bases and J by 5 bases, leaving 18 bases between them. Looked up from germline, CDR1 is SGHVS and CDR2 is FQNEAQ. The CDR3 sequence is 15 residues long.